This TCR beta chain was recovered during a study of blood T cell repertoires in COVID-19. The table came from immunoSEQ multiplex PCR; TCRdb's copy has only in-frame clones and leaves some out. The table lists some 490,000 clones, less than 90% of them singletons. Germline lookup yields CDR1 SGDLS and CDR2 YYNGEE. This CDR3 spans 12 amino acids. V was trimmed by 7 bases and J by 5 bases, leaving 10 bases between them. The sample was PBMCs or T cells enriched from blood (not recorded which). The clonotype was recovered from an older woman who had recovered from COVID-19. This chain connects TRBV9 to TRBJ2-1; no clear D gene. The CDR3 sequence: CASGGQNNEQFF. CDR3 bases: TGTGCCAGCGGCGGTCAAAACAATGAGCAGTTCTTC.